This is a list of T cell receptor beta chains from one sample in a study of identical twins. TCRdb re-derived calls from the 5' RACE reads in MiXCR, one entry per CDR3 protein. Seen here are around 250,000 distinct CDR3 sequences, about 13% observed once, and the top ten hold 4% to 5%. This same sample was also part of a study on yellow fever vaccine responses in identical twins.

The specimen sequenced was memory (CD45RO+) T cells sorted from blood. The receptor set was obtained from a woman between 18 and 29 years old in good health. CDR3s include the opening cysteine and the closing phenylalanine or tryptophan. A D gene is named only where the DNA matches it firmly. Expanded clones are given a class, and other clones once, few, many or no size at all.

V	J	D	size	CDR3	DNA
TRBV27	TRBJ1-2	NA	NA	CASSLPGGGYTF	TGTGCCAGCAGCTTGCCCGGGGGGGGCTACACCTTC
TRBV2	TRBJ2-7	NA	NA	CASTIRDGGTSSYEQYF	TGTGCCAGCACTATCCGGGACGGAGGAACCAGCTCCTACGAGCAGTACTTC
TRBV20-1	TRBJ2-1	NA	NA	CSASFTFFNNEQFF	TGCAGTGCTAGTTTTACATTTTTTAACAATGAGCAGTTCTTC
TRBV7-9	TRBJ1-1	NA	few	CASNAVLDTEAFF	TGTGCCAGCAACGCCGTGCTGGACACTGAAGCTTTCTTT
TRBV9	TRBJ1-6	NA	few	CASSVGQGRNSPLHF	TGTGCCAGCAGCGTAGGGCAGGGACGAAATTCACCCCTCCACTTT
TRBV7-8	TRBJ1-1	NA	few	CASSSGPAEPEAFF	TGTGCCAGCAGCTCGGGACCCGCGGAACCTGAAGCTTTCTTT
TRBV29-1	TRBJ2-1	TRBD2	NA	CSVVMGLAGGHEQFF	TGCAGCGTTGTGATGGGACTAGCGGGAGGTCATGAGCAGTTCTTC
TRBV20-1	TRBJ2-5	TRBD1	NA	CSARPGQAASRETQYF	TGCAGTGCTAGACCGGGACAGGCGGCCTCCCGAGAGACCCAGTACTTC
TRBV28	TRBJ1-6	TRBD1	few	CASSTPGQGGSPLHF	TGTGCCAGCAGTACACCCGGACAGGGAGGTTCACCCCTCCACTTT
TRBV28	TRBJ2-7	TRBD1	few	CASGDRQGRSYEQYF	TGTGCCAGCGGCGACCGACAGGGGAGATCCTACGAGCAGTACTTC
TRBV25-1	TRBJ2-7	NA	NA	CASSNNKGGTYEQYF	TGTGCCAGCAGCAACAACAAGGGGGGGACCTACGAGCAGTACTTC
TRBV6-2/TRBV6-3	TRBJ2-1	TRBD2	few	CASRLAGGGYEQFF	TGTGCCAGCAGGTTAGCGGGAGGGGGCTATGAGCAGTTCTTC
TRBV20-1	TRBJ1-1	NA	NA	CSAPDQIMNTEAFF	TGCAGTGCGCCGGACCAGATTATGAACACTGAAGCTTTCTTT
TRBV7-2	TRBJ2-6	NA	NA	CASSEQVSGANVLTF	TGTGCCAGCAGCGAGCAAGTCTCTGGGGCCAACGTCCTGACTTTC
TRBV6-1	TRBJ1-1	NA	NA	CASRRKTPLAEAFF	TGTGCCAGCAGGCGGAAAACACCTCTCGCGGAAGCTTTCTTT
TRBV20-1	TRBJ2-2	NA	NA	CSAEWGGELFF	TGCAGTGCTGAGTGGGGCGGGGAGCTGTTTTTT
TRBV28	TRBJ2-7	TRBD1	many	CASSSQWGTGSYEQYF	TGTGCCAGCAGTTCCCAGTGGGGGACAGGGTCCTACGAGCAGTACTTC